This TCR beta chain derives from a study of control samples from healthy donors and cancer patients. Measured with immunoSEQ multiplex PCR; TCRdb has only the in-frame clones, and not every one. The repertoire has some 120,000 clones, more than 85% of them found once; the top ten carry 1.7%. Germline trimming cut 0 bases from V and 6 bases from J; bases unmatched to any gene: 5. Germline CDR1 SGDLS, CDR2 YYNGEE. CDR3 length: 15 residues. This clonotype was sampled from a man between 45 and 60 years old with head and neck cancer. Sequencing input: PBMCs. The chain has TRBV9 and TRBJ2-1, with 8 bases fitting TRBD1. The CDR3 DNA reads as TGTGCCAGCAGCGTAGGTACAGGGGGTCGCAATGAGCAGTTCTTC. It is translated as CASSVGTGGRNEQFF.